The present entry profiles one TCR beta chain with its context. This clone was detected once. Its antigen remains unidentified. It has no much larger one-base neighbor in the sample; base qualities were not kept. The sample originates from a study of T cell responses to AZD1222 COVID-19 vaccine (dated by TCRdb to the early 2020s). With regard to the full study: AZD1222 recipients whose second dose came at about 4 weeks and those whose second dose came at about 12 weeks were combined into one group, since spike-specific TCR depth and breadth did not differ between the two schedules. A total of over 230 trial participants underwent TCR sequencing, of whom 207 received two doses of AZD1222 and about 25 received two doses of the MenACWY control vaccine. Enrollment into the trials was organized by age into subgroups of 18-55, 56-69 and 70-plus years, and those subgroups contained approximately 160, 26 and 62 TCR-sequenced participants, respectively.

The CDR3 regions of human TCRbeta chains were analyzed by immunosequencing. The authors' pipeline ran thus. TCRs in the repertoires were compared against a reference library of SARS-CoV-2-specific TCRs that had been generated with the MIRA antigen-specificity platform. Breadth meant the fraction of unique TCRs that were SARS-CoV-2-associated, whereas depth meant the fraction of total T cells that were SARS-CoV-2-associated. Using the MIRA data, each spike-specific TCR was assigned both to the spike region to which the TCR was reactive and to a CD4 or CD8 class. Log10-transformed breadth and depth values were compared by one-way ANOVA with Sidak's multiple comparisons tests. This is the immuneACCESS table as TCRdb keeps it, with only in-frame sequences that have V and J called. A part of the clones is gone; compared with another copy, unresolved V genes explain less than half, and the rest is unexplained. That table furnishes V, J and clone size, whereas the DNA furnished D and trimming. Recorded for this sample are 130,000 to 150,000 clones; roughly nine tenths of them occurred a single time. Clones ranked in the top ten supply 1.5% to 2% of the sample.

Points the paper makes about the study in general: Because no samples from the day 14 peak response were available, repertoires could be characterized only after the peak T cell response. Nearly half of unique spike-specific TCRs reportedly recognized epitopes outside regions mutated in the B.1.351 and B.1.1.7 variants. Most participants were white British and females outnumbered males, and the authors suggested that clonal diversity may have been underestimated. In the small 56-69-year group, the increase in depth fell short of significance, most likely because of low power. Conclusions about previously exposed vaccinees are limited, since just five or six AZD1222 recipients were seropositive for SARS-CoV-2 at baseline. After two AZD1222 doses, both the breadth and the depth of spike-specific TCRs were significantly higher than at day 0 and than in MenACWY recipients. CD4 TCRs associated with the vaccine covered the entire spike protein, and the dominant responses were in regions 160-218 and 743-854.

Taken with the paper, the label for time point translates to: baseline before first vaccination. Samples from vaccinated people were obtained from the UK trials COV001 and COV002, which included a single-blind randomized controlled phase 2/3 trial of AZD1222 (ChAdOx1 nCoV-19) in healthy adults. For TCRbeta chain sequencing, PBMC samples were collected from trial participants at day 0 and at day 28 after the second dose. The CDR3 spans 12 residues, from the cysteine through the phenylalanine. Only the CDR3 part of the read is kept: 36 bases, read in frame from the first base. V lost 5 bases and J lost 3 bases; the stretch between them is 7 bases long. CDR1 KGHSH and CDR2 LQKENI were looked up in the germline V gene.

The source material was peripheral blood, sampled on day 0 of AZD1222 vaccination. The rearranged segments are TRBV18 and TRBJ1-1, with a tentative D gene TRBD1 over 6 matching bases. The source is an adult in good health. DNA sequence: TGTGCCAGCTCATCAGGGGACACTGAAGCTTTCTTT. Its protein reads: CASSSGDTEAFF. The entire variable domain, with the stretches around the CDR3 drawn from the reference TRBV18 and TRBJ1-1 proteins, is NAGVMQNPRHLVRRRGQEARLRCSPMKGHSHVYWYRQLPEEGLKFMVYLQKENIIDESGMPKERFSAEFPKEGPSILRIQQVVRGDSAAYFCASSSGDTEAFFGQGTRLTVV.